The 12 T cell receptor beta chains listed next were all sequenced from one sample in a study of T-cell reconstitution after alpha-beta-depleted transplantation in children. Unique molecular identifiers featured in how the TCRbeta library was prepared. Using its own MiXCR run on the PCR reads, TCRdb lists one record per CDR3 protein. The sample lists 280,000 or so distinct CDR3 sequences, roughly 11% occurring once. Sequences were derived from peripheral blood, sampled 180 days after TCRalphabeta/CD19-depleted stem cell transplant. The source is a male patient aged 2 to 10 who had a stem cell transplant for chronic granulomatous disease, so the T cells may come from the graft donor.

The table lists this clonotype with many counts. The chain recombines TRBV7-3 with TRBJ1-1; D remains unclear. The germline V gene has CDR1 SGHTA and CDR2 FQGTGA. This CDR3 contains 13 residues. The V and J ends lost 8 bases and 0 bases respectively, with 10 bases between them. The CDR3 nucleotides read TGTGCCAGCGCGAATTACATGAACACTGAAGCTTTCTTT. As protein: CASANYMNTEAFF.

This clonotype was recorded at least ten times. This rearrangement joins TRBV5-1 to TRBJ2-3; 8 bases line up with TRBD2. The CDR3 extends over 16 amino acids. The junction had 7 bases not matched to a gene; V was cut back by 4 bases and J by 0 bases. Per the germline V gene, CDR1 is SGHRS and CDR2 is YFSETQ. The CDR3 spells CASSLAGPYSTDTQYF. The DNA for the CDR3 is TGCGCCAGCAGCCTAGCGGGTCCTTATAGCACAGATACGCAGTATTTT.

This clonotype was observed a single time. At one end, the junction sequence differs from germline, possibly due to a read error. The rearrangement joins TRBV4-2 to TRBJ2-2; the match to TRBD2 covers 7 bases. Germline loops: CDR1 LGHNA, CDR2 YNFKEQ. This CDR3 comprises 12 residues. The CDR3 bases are TGTGCCAGCAGCCCGTCCAGCGGGGAGCTGTTATTT. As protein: CASSPSSGELLF.

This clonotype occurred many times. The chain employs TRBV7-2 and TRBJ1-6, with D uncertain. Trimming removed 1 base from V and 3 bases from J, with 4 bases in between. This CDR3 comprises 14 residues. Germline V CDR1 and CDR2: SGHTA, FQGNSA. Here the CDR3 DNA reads TGTGCCAGCAGCTTAGAAGGCTATAATTCACCCCTCCACTTT. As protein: CASSLEGYNSPLHF.

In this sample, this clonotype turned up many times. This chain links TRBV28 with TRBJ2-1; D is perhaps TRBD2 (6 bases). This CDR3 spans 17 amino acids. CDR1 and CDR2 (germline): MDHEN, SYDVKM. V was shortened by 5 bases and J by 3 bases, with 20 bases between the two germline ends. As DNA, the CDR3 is TGTGCCAGCAGTAAGGGGTCCAGCGGGCTCATCTACAATGAGCAGTTCTTC. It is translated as CASSKGSSGLIYNEQFF.

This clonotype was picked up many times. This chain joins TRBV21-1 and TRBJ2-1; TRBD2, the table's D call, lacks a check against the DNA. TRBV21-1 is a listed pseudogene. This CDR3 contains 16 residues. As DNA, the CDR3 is TGTGCCAGCAGCAAAGGGGGGAGGGAGGGCCCGAATGAGCAGTTCTTC. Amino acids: CASSKGGREGPNEQFF.

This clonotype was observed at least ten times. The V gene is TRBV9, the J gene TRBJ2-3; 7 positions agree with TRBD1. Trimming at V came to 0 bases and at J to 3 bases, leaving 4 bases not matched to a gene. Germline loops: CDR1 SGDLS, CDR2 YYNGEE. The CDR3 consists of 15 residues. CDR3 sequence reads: CASSVAVTGTDTQYF. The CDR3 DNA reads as TGTGCCAGCAGCGTAGCTGTGACAGGGACAGATACGCAGTATTTT.

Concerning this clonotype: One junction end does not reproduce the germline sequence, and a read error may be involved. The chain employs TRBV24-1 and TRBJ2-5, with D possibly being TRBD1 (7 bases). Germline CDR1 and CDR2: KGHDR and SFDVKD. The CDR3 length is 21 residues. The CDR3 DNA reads TGTGCCGCCAGTTATTTGCTGGCCCCAAGGAGGGACAGCCTAGGGCAAGAGACCCAGTACTTC. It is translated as CAASYLLAPRRDSLGQETQYF.

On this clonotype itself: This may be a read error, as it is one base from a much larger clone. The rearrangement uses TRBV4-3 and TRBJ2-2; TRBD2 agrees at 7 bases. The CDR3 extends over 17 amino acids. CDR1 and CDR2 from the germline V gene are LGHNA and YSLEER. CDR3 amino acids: CASTQDRGGTWPGELFF. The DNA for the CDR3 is TGCGCCAGCACCCAAGATCGGGGAGGGACGTGGCCCGGGGAGCTGTTTTTT.

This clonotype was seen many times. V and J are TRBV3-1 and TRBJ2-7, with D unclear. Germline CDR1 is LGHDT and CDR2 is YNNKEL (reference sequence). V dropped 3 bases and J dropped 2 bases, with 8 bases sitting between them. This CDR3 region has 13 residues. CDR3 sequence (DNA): TGTGCCAGCAGCCAGGTCGAAGCCTACGAGCAGTACTTC. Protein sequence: CASSQVEAYEQYF.

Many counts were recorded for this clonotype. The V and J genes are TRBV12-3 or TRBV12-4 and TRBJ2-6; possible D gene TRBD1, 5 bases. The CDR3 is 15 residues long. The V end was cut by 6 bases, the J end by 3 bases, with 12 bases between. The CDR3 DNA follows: TGTGCCAGCAGACCGCAGGGAAATGGGGCCAACGTCCTGACTTTC. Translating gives CASRPQGNGANVLTF.

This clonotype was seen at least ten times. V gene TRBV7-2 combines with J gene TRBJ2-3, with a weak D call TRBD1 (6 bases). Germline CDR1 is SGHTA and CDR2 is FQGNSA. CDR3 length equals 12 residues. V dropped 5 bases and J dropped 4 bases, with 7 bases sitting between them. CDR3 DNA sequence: TGTGCCAGCAGCACAGGGCCAGATACGCAGTATTTT. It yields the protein CASSTGPDTQYF.